The rows below give T cell receptor beta chains drawn from one sample of a study of T cells in Graves' hyperthyroidism and ophthalmopathy. TCRdb independently ran MiXCR on the multiplex PCR reads; one entry per CDR3 protein. This repertoire shows some 600,000 distinct CDR3 sequences, roughly 13% found once; its top ten account for 4.5% to 6%. Sample: blood. The receptors here all came from a woman younger than 45 with Graves' hyperthyroidism that later progressed to Graves' ophthalmopathy. Each CDR3 is given with its conserved first and last residue. A D gene is named only where the DNA matches it firmly. Clone size is shown for a subset of rows, as once, few, many or a class of expanded clone.

V gene,clone size,D gene,J gene,CDR3 protein,CDR3 DNA
TRBV20-1,few,TRBD1,TRBJ2-1,CSEKDRGYDEQFF,TGCAGTGAAAAGGACAGGGGGTATGATGAGCAGTTCTTC
TRBV7-2,few,TRBD1,TRBJ2-5,CASSLTGAYQETQYF,TGTGCCAGCAGCTTGACAGGGGCCTACCAAGAGACCCAGTACTTC
TRBV2,many,-,TRBJ1-3,CASSSGYSGNTIYF,TGTGCCAGCAGTTCCGGATATTCTGGAAACACCATATATTTT
TRBV4-1,-,TRBD1,TRBJ2-1,CASSLPGQGHNEQFF,TGTGCCAGCAGCCTCCCGGGACAGGGGCACAATGAGCAGTTCTTC
TRBV25-1,-,TRBD1,TRBJ1-2,CASSDYRQGYYGYTF,TGTGCCAGCAGTGACTATCGACAGGGGTACTATGGCTACACCTTC
TRBV7-9,-,-,TRBJ1-1,CASSLLAQEAFF,TGTGCCAGCAGCTTACTGGCACAGGAGGCTTTCTTT
TRBV6-1,many,-,TRBJ2-6,CASRFTVYGANVLTF,TGTGCCAGCAGATTCACAGTCTATGGGGCCAACGTCCTGACTTTC
TRBV3-1,many,-,TRBJ1-1,CASSQLGETEAFF,TGTGCCAGCAGCCAACTCGGTGAAACTGAAGCTTTCTTT
TRBV2,many,-,TRBJ2-2,CASTRLSSGAGELFF,TGTGCCAGCACTCGACTTTCAAGCGGAGCCGGGGAGCTGTTTTTT
TRBV5-5,many,TRBD1,TRBJ1-2,CASSSWDRGNYGYTF,TGTGCCAGCAGCTCTTGGGACAGGGGAAACTATGGCTACACCTTC
TRBV9,many,-,TRBJ2-5,CASSGDFGETQYF,TGTGCCAGCAGCGGCGACTTCGGGGAGACCCAGTACTTC
TRBV27,-,-,TRBJ1-1,CASSERGMNTEAFF,TGTGCCAGCAGTGAGAGGGGCATGAACACTGAAGCTTTCTTT
TRBV19,few,TRBD1,TRBJ2-4,CASSSTGGAKNIQYF,TGTGCCAGTAGTTCGACAGGGGGGGCCAAAAACATTCAGTACTTC
TRBV15,many,-,TRBJ2-3,CATSIYRTVPSTDTQYF,TGTGCCACCAGCATATATCGGACAGTTCCTAGCACAGATACGCAGTATTTT
TRBV10-3,many,-,TRBJ1-1,CAISETNMNTEAFF,TGTGCCATCAGTGAGACAAATATGAACACTGAAGCTTTCTTT
TRBV5-1,many,-,TRBJ2-1,CASSQEAHEQFF,TGCGCCAGCAGCCAGGAGGCCCATGAGCAGTTCTTC
TRBV11-2,many,TRBD1,TRBJ1-2,CASSLAGQGHYGYTF,TGTGCCAGCAGCTTAGCGGGACAGGGACACTATGGCTACACCTTC
TRBV27,many,TRBD1,TRBJ1-2,CASSFRTGDGYTF,TGTGCCAGCAGTTTCCGGACAGGGGATGGCTACACCTTC